The 27 T cell receptor beta chains in this list originate from one sample, sequenced in a study of CD4+ T cells in melanoma. Sequenced by immunoSEQ multiplex PCR; TCRdb stores in-frame clones only, minus some. The sample lists 20,000 or so clones, roughly 80% seen once, with 5% to 5.5% in the top ten. Sequencing used cells from a culture (not recorded whether cultured in vitro). These TCRs come from a human donor with melanoma.

The chain links TRBV9 to TRBJ2-4, with 9 nucleotides matching TRBD1. This CDR3 contains 15 residues. The ends lost 4 bases at V and 5 bases at J; junction bases unmatched: 7. The germline V gene encodes CDR1 SGDLS and CDR2 YYNGEE. In DNA form, the CDR3 reads TGTGCCAGCAGCACAACGGGACAGGGTGAAAACATTCAGTACTTC. Its protein is CASSTTGQGENIQYF.

The chain uses TRBV14 and TRBJ2-3; D gene uncertain. The CDR3 is 13 residues long. Germline CDR1 is SGHDN and CDR2 is FVKESK. Trimming took 4 bases from V and 1 from J, leaving 6 bases between them. Here the CDR3 reads CASSPLGTDTQYF. CDR3 in DNA: TGTGCCAGCAGCCCCCTTGGCACAGATACGCAGTATTTT.

The genes are TRBV16 and TRBJ1-5; no clear D. Germline loops: CDR1 KGHSY, CDR2 FQNENV. V was cut by 2 bases and J by 0 bases, with 5 bases left in between. The CDR3 runs 14 residues. The CDR3 nucleotides read TGTGCCAGCAGCCAAATCCATAGCAATCAGCCCCAGCATTTT. Encoded protein: CASSQIHSNQPQHF.

The chain employs TRBV7-3 and TRBJ2-3; possibly TRBD2 for D (6 bases). The germline gives CDR1 SGHTA, CDR2 FQGTGA. This CDR3 has 14 residues. Trimming took 2 bases from V and 1 from J, leaving 7 bases between them. The CDR3 bases are TGTGCCAGCAGCTTATCGGGGGGCACAGATACGCAGTATTTT. It specifies CASSLSGGTDTQYF. Full variable domain (outside the CDR3, taken from reference TRBV7-3 and TRBJ2-3): GAGVSQTPSNKVTEKGKYVELRCDPISGHTALYWYRQSLGQGPEFLIYFQGTGAADDSGLPNDRFFAVRPEGSVSTLKIQRTERGDSAVYLCASSLSGGTDTQYFGPGTRLTVL.

The gene calls are TRBV18 and TRBJ1-4; D unclear. Trimming pared 6 bases from V and 4 bases from J, leaving 15 bases between. Germline-derived CDR1 and CDR2 are KGHSH and LQKENI. The CDR3 is 15 residues long. CDR3 nucleotides: TGTGCCAGCTCGCCAATGCGAGTAGGTAATGAAAAACTGTTTTTT. The encoded protein is CASSPMRVGNEKLFF.

This chain uses TRBV5-5 with TRBJ1-1, with 7 positions matching TRBD1. This CDR3 contains 14 residues. Germline CDR1 is SGHKS and CDR2 is YYEKEE (reference sequence). V shed 3 bases and J 6 bases; nucleotides not matched to a gene: 8. In nucleotides, the CDR3 is TGTGCCAGCAGCTCGCTGACAGGGTTTGCTGAAGCTTTCTTT. This gives the protein CASSSLTGFAEAFF.

This clone was observed a handful of times. The V and J genes are TRBV4-1 and TRBJ1-6; no definite D call. CDR3 length: 15 residues. Germline V lookup: CDR1 MGHRA, CDR2 YSYEKL. The germline V and J ends were trimmed by 1 base and 7 bases, with 11 bases remaining between them. The CDR3 nucleotides are TGCGCCAGCAGCCAAGTAATCACAAGGAATTCACCCCTCCACTTT. This translates into CASSQVITRNSPLHF.

This chain links TRBV7-9 with TRBJ1-4; D might be TRBD1 (5 bases). V lost 2 bases to trimming and J lost 5 bases, with 12 bases between them. The CDR3 consists of 15 residues. The germline V gene encodes CDR1 SEHNR and CDR2 FQNEAQ (reference sequence). The CDR3 region is CASSLTAGTNEKLFF. Written as DNA, the CDR3 is TGTGCCAGCAGCTTAACGGCAGGGACGAATGAAAAACTGTTTTTT.

This clone was recorded a few times. The rearrangement uses TRBV2 and TRBJ1-5; weak D call: TRBD1 (5 bases). Germline V CDR1 and CDR2: SNHLY, FYNNEI. The CDR3 extends over 13 amino acids. Trimming stripped 6 bases from V and 1 base from J, with 7 bases between. The CDR3 region is CASRRDSNQPQHF. CDR3 DNA sequence: TGTGCCAGCAGGCGGGACAGCAATCAGCCCCAGCATTTT.

This clone was counted only a few times. This rearrangement joins TRBV6-1 to TRBJ2-7; D possibly corresponds to TRBD2 (6 bases). CDR1 is MNHNS, CDR2 SASEGT, per germline. The CDR3 is 14 residues long. V lost 7 bases and J 0 bases, leaving 13 bases between the germline ends. CDR3 protein: CASTLTGSSYEQYF. In nucleotides, the CDR3 is TGTGCCAGCACCTTGACCGGGAGCTCCTACGAGCAGTACTTC.

The rearrangement uses TRBV6-1 and TRBJ1-2; D is unresolved. The CDR3 length is 13 residues. V was cut by 3 bases and J by 3 bases, with 8 bases left in between. In germline, CDR1 is MNHNS, CDR2 SASEGT. CDR3 DNA: TGTGCCAGCAGTGATACGGGTGACTATGGCTACACCTTC. Translating it yields CASSDTGDYGYTF.

The chain links TRBV5-1 to TRBJ2-1; 7 nucleotides match TRBD1. This CDR3 comprises 12 residues. Germline values: CDR1 SGHRS, CDR2 YFSETQ. V lost 6 bases and J lost 6; bases outside the gene matches: 3. The CDR3 here is CASTRQGNEQFF. The DNA for the CDR3 is TGCGCCAGCACCCGACAGGGCAATGAGCAGTTCTTC.

This clone has only a few counts. The gene calls are TRBV10-1 and TRBJ1-1, with 10 bases identical to TRBD1. Germline CDR1 and CDR2: WNHNN and SYGVQD (reference sequence). CDR3 length equals 13 residues. The V segment lost 6 bases and the J segment 4 bases; nucleotides outside the gene matches: 2. The CDR3 loop is CASRGQGSTEAFF. CDR3 bases: TGCGCCAGCAGGGGACAGGGGTCCACTGAAGCTTTCTTT.

This chain links TRBV19 with TRBJ2-1; D remains unclear. CDR1 is LNHDA, CDR2 SQIVND, per germline (reference sequence). The V and J ends lost 3 bases and 4 bases respectively, with 10 bases between them. CDR3 length: 14 amino acids. CDR3: CASSMRQLYNEQFF. In DNA, the CDR3 is TGTGCCAGTAGTATGCGGCAGCTATACAATGAGCAGTTCTTC.

The chain combines TRBV9 with TRBJ2-3; 14 bases fit TRBD2. Trimming removed 0 bases from V and 6 bases from J; junction bases left unmatched: 3. CDR3 size: 16 residues. Germline CDR1 SGDLS, CDR2 YYNGEE. The CDR3 is CASSVETSGGADTQYF. The CDR3 region has the DNA TGTGCCAGCAGCGTAGAGACTAGCGGGGGGGCCGATACGCAGTATTTT. The whole variable domain, filled in from reference TRBV9 and TRBJ2-3, reads DSGVTQTPKHLITATGQRVTLRCSPRSGDLSVYWYQQSLDQGLQFLIQYYNGEERAKGNILERFSAQQFPDLHSELNLSSLELGDSALYFCASSVETSGGADTQYFGPGTRLTVL.

The chain carries TRBV5-1 and TRBJ2-5, with TRBD1 matching over 7 bases. V trimming: 0 bases; J trimming: 5 bases; junction bases outside the gene matches: 7. The CDR3 is made up of 15 amino acids. Germline assignment: CDR1 SGHRS and CDR2 YFSETQ. Here the CDR3 reads CASSLAPDRDETQYF. CDR3 nucleotide sequence: TGCGCCAGCAGCTTGGCACCAGACAGGGATGAGACCCAGTACTTC.

This clone has only a few counts. The chain carries TRBV2 and TRBJ1-1; D unclear. Looked up from germline, CDR1 is SNHLY and CDR2 is FYNNEI. The CDR3 length is 11 residues. Trimming stripped 6 bases from V and 5 bases from J, with 7 bases between. CDR3 in DNA: TGTGCCAGCAGAGGTAAAACTGAAGCTTTCTTT. Protein sequence: CASRGKTEAFF.

In its sample, this clone was seen once. This chain joins TRBV28 and TRBJ1-1; D is ambiguous. The CDR3 consists of 13 residues. Trimming removed 10 bases from V and 4 bases from J, with 16 bases in between. CDR1 and CDR2 from the germline V gene are MDHEN and SYDVKM. CDR3 DNA sequence: TGTGCCATATGGTCCTCCGGGATCACTGAAGCTTTCTTT. Amino acids: CAIWSSGITEAFF.

The chain is built from TRBV7-8 and TRBJ1-2; the D gene is possibly TRBD1 (5 bases). Looked up from germline, CDR1 is SGHVS and CDR2 is FQNEAQ. The germline V and J ends were trimmed by 1 base and 1 base, with 7 bases remaining between them. The CDR3 has 14 amino acids. CDR3 bases: TGTGCCAGCAGCTTAGTAGACAGTAACTATGGCTACACCTTC. Residues: CASSLVDSNYGYTF. The full variable domain, rest sourced from reference TRBV7-8 and TRBJ1-2, is GAGVSQSPRYKVAKRGQDVALRCDPISGHVSLFWYQQALGQGPEFLTYFQNEAQLDKSGLPSDRFFAERPEGSVSTLKIQRTQQEDSAVYLCASSLVDSNYGYTFGSGTRLTVV.

In this sample, this clone turned up once. The chain carries TRBV9 and TRBJ1-1; possibly TRBD1 for D (5 bases). Germline V gene sequence: CDR1 SGDLS, CDR2 YYNGEE. This CDR3 spans 14 amino acids. V lost 0 bases to trimming and J lost 5 bases, with 11 bases between them. CDR3 coding DNA: TGTGCCAGCAGCGTAGAATCCCAGGGAACTGAAGCTTTCTTT. Translating it yields CASSVESQGTEAFF.

This clone has a handful of counts. The gene calls are TRBV28 and TRBJ2-7; D call uncertain. Germline CDR1 is MDHEN and CDR2 is SYDVKM. V lost 2 bases, J lost 2 bases, and 7 bases lay in between. The CDR3 length is 13 residues. CDR3 loop: CASSLVRPYEQYF. CDR3 nucleotides: TGTGCCAGCAGTTTAGTCAGACCCTACGAGCAGTACTTC.

The genes are TRBV5-4 and TRBJ1-2, with 8 bases that match TRBD1. The germline gives CDR1 SGHNT, CDR2 YYREEE (reference sequence). This CDR3 is 18 amino acids long. Germline trimming cut 4 bases from V and 0 bases from J; bases unmatched to any gene: 14. CDR3 DNA: TGTGCCAGCAGCCCTAGCCCCGGGACAGGAAGAGCTAACTATGGCTACACCTTC. Residues: CASSPSPGTGRANYGYTF. Full variable domain (remainder filled in from reference TRBV5-4 and TRBJ1-2): ETGVTQSPTHLIKTRGQQVTLRCSSQSGHNTVSWYQQALGQGPQFIFQYYREEENGRGNFPPRFSGLQFPNYSSELNVNALELDDSALYLCASSPSPGTGRANYGYTFGSGTRLTVV.

The chain carries TRBV6-6 and TRBJ2-3; 9 bases align to TRBD1. This CDR3 contains 16 residues. Per the germline V gene, CDR1 is MNHNY and CDR2 is SVGAGI (reference sequence). V trimming: 8 bases; J trimming: 2 bases; junction bases outside the gene matches: 11. The CDR3 DNA reads TGTGCCAGCTGGGAGACAGGGGGGGCAGACACAGATACGCAGTATTTT. It encodes CASWETGGADTDTQYF.

This chain links TRBV2 with TRBJ1-2; D unclear. V was shortened by 4 bases and J by 4 bases, with 10 bases between the two germline ends. The CDR3 runs to 13 residues. Germline-derived CDR1 and CDR2 are SNHLY and FYNNEI. This CDR3 is CASSGEVSYGYTF. For the CDR3, the DNA is TGTGCCAGCAGTGGTGAGGTTTCCTATGGCTACACCTTC.

The J gene is TRBJ2-1, the V gene TRBV21-1; the table assigns TRBD2, which was not confirmed against the DNA. TRBV21-1 is shown as a pseudogene. The CDR3 contains 16 residues. DNA of the CDR3: TGTGCCAGCAGACCGACGGGGTGTAACTCCTACAATGAGCAGTTCTTC. Protein: CASRPTGCNSYNEQFF.

The chain carries TRBV5-1 and TRBJ2-1; a possible D gene is TRBD1 (5 bases). The V end was cut by 0 bases, the J end by 5 bases, with 9 bases between. This CDR3 region has 14 residues. Germline V CDR1 and CDR2: SGHRS, YFSETQ. In DNA, the CDR3 is TGCGCCAGCAGCTTGGGTTTAGGGGACAATGAGCAGTTCTTC. This translates into CASSLGLGDNEQFF.

The genes are TRBV5-4 and TRBJ2-6; D may be TRBD1 (6 bases). Trimming took off 4 bases at V and 0 bases at J, with 14 bases between the two ends. The CDR3 loop spans 17 amino acids. Germline lookup yields CDR1 SGHNT and CDR2 YYREEE (reference sequence). CDR3 sequence reads: CASSAVFRGSGANVLTF. CDR3 coding DNA: TGTGCCAGCAGCGCGGTCTTCAGGGGCTCTGGGGCCAACGTCCTGACTTTC.